This note documents a single TCR beta chain sequence. The antigen is unknown. CD45RO-CCR7+CD27+CD95- defined naive CD8+ T cells. These data belong to a study of CXCR3-negative and CXCR3-positive naive CD8 T cells. The CDR3 totals 16 residues. Germline lookup yields CDR1 SGHDN and CDR2 FVKESK. Study outcomes and limitations: Greater hydrophobicity was found in TRB CDR3s of CXCR3-positive naive cells than of CXCR3-negative naive cells.

All TRB cDNA libraries came from 5' RACE performed with UMI labels. Reanalyzing the 5' RACE reads, TCRdb keeps one entry per CDR3 protein, without DNA. The sample totals approximately 59,000 distinct CDR3 sequences. The gene calls are TRBV14 and TRBJ2-1; the D gene TCRdb calls, TRBD1, cannot be checked with no DNA. Sequencing used naive CXCR3+ CD8+ T cells from blood. Subset noted: CD45RO-CCR7+CD27+CD95- naive CD8+ T cells expressing CXCR3 (TNR3+). This receptor was identified in a human donor in good health. Some clones in this sample may be carry-over from other donors' samples. The CDR3 spells CASSHPGTTRYNEQFF.